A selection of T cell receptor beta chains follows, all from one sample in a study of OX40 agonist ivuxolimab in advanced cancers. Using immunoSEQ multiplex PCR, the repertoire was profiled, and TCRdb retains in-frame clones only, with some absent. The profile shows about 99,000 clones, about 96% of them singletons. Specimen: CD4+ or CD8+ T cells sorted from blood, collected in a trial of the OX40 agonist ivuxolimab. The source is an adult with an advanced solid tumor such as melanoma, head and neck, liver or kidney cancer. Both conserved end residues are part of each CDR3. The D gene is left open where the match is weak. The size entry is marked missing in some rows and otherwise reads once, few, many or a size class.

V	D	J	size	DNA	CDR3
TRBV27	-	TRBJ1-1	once	TGTGCCAGCAGTTCCTCAGGGGACACTGAAGCTTTCTTT	CASSSSGDTEAFF
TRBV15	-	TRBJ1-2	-	TGTGCCACCAGCGCTACGTTGGACACGCAAGCACCACATGGCTACACCTTC	CATSATLDTQAPHGYTF
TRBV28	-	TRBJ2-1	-	TGTGCCAGCAGTAAGTCCTACAATGAGCAGTTCTTC	CASSKSYNEQFF
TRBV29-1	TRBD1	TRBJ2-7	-	TGCAGCGTCCGAGGACAGGGGGCGAGATACGAGCAGTACTTC	CSVRGQGARYEQYF
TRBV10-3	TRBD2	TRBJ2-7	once	TGTGCCATCAGTGAGTCGAGCGGGAGGGCCTACGAGCAGTACTTC	CAISESSGRAYEQYF
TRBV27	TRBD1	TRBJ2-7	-	TGTGCCAGCAGTTTACGTACAGGGGGCAACGAGCAGTACTTC	CASSLRTGGNEQYF
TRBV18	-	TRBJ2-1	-	TGTGCCAGCTCACTCTATACAGGTGGGGCCTACAATGAGCAGTTCTTC	CASSLYTGGAYNEQFF
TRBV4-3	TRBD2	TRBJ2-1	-	TGCGCCAGCAGCCAAGGGGTGGGACTAGCGGGTAGGGAGCAGTTCTTC	CASSQGVGLAGREQFF
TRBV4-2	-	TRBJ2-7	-	TGTGCCAGCAGCCCCGAACCGGGCTACGAGCAGTACTTC	CASSPEPGYEQYF
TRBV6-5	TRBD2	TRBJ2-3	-	TGTGCCAGCAGCCAGAGCGGGAGTACCGCAGATACGCAGTATTTT	CASSQSGSTADTQYF
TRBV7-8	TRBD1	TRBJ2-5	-	TGTGCCAGCAGCTTACCGGGGACAGGGGTCTTGGAGACCCAGTACTTC	CASSLPGTGVLETQYF
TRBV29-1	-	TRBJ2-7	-	TGCAGCGTTCTTGTTGCCTACGAGCAGTACTTC	CSVLVAYEQYF
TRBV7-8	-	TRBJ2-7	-	TGTGCCAGCAGTCCTTACTACGAGCAGTACTTC	CASSPYYEQYF
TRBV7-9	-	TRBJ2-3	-	TGTGCCAGCAGCTCCAGGTCGGGCACAGGGAGGGCAGATACGCAGTATTTT	CASSSRSGTGRADTQYF
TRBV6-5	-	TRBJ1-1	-	TGTGCCAGCAGTTACGGTGGGAACACTGAAGCTTTCTTT	CASSYGGNTEAFF
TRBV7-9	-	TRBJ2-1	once	TGTGCCAGCACCCGAATCCAGGAGCAGTTCTTC	CASTRIQEQFF
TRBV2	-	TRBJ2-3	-	TGTGCCAGCATAAGGTCCCTCGAAGCGCCCGCAGATACGCAGTATTTT	CASIRSLEAPADTQYF
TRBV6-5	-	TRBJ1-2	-	TGTGCCAGCATGGGACTGCTCTATGGCTACACCTTC	CASMGLLYGYTF
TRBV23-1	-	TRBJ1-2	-	TGCGCCAGCAGTCAATTGAGGCGGACGGCAGGGGGCTACACCTTC	CASSQLRRTAGGYTF
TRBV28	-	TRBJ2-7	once	TGTGCCAGCAGTTTTCTTGTTAGCGGCTACGAGCAGTACTTC	CASSFLVSGYEQYF
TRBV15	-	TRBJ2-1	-	TGTGCCACCAGCATTACCGGACAGTACAATGAGCAGTTCTTC	CATSITGQYNEQFF
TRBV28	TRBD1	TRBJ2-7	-	TGTGCCAGCAGGAAACAGGGGGAAGCCTACGAGCAGTACTTC	CASRKQGEAYEQYF
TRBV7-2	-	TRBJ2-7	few	TGTGCCAGCAGGGCGGACGATCTCTACGAGCAGTACTTC	CASRADDLYEQYF
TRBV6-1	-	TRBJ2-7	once	TGTGCCACTTCTGAGGGACGGAGTTTTCTCTACGAGCAGTACTTC	CATSEGRSFLYEQYF
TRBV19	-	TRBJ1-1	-	TGTGCCAGTAGTTCACAGGGAGGGGCCGCTGAAGCTTTCTTT	CASSSQGGAAEAFF
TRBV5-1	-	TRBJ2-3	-	TGCGCCAGCAGCTTGATGGGGAATACAGATACGCAGTATTTT	CASSLMGNTDTQYF
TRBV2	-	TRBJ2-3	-	TGTGCCAGACGGGACGTATGGGGACCAGATACGCAGTATTTT	CARRDVWGPDTQYF
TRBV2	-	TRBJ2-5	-	TGTGCCTGTCCCGGGGGCAGGACGGGGACCCAGTACTTC	CACPGGRTGTQYF
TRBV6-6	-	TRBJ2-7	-	TGTGCCAGCAGTTACTCGTCGTCTGCCTGGTACTTC	CASSYSSSAWYF
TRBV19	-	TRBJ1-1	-	TGTGCCAGTAGTATTTCTTCTGTGACTAAAGCTTTCTTT	CASSISSVTKAFF
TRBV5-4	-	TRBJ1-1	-	TGTGCCAGCAGCTTGGATCGAAGTCTGCGGAACACTGAAGCTTTCTTT	CASSLDRSLRNTEAFF
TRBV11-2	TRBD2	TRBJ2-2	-	TGTGCCAGCAGCCAGACTAGCGGAACCGTGGGCGGGGAGCTGTTTTTT	CASSQTSGTVGGELFF
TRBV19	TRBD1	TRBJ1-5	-	TGTGCCAGTAGTATAGATACAGGGGGCCAGCCCCAGCATTTT	CASSIDTGGQPQHF
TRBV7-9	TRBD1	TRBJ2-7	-	TGTGCCAGCAGCCCAAGTTACCGGGACAGGGGGTTCTACGAGCAGTACTTC	CASSPSYRDRGFYEQYF
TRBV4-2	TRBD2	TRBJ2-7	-	TGTGCCAGCTCGTCGGGGGGAGGCGAGCAGTACTTC	CASSSGGGEQYF
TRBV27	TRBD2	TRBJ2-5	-	TGTGCCAGCAGTTTATTCGGACTAGCGGGAGGGCCGGGGGAGACCCAGTACTTC	CASSLFGLAGGPGETQYF
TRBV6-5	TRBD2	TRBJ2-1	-	TGTGCCAGCAGCCCCGGGACTAGCGGCGTCAATGAGCAGTTCTTC	CASSPGTSGVNEQFF
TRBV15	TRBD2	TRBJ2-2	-	TGTGCCACCAGCAGAGTTAGCGGGGCTAACACCGGGGAGCTGTTTTTT	CATSRVSGANTGELFF
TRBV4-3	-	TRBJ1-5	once	TGCGCCAGCAGCCCCCGACCGGGTCTAGGTCAGCCCCAGCATTTT	CASSPRPGLGQPQHF
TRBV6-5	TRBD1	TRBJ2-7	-	TGTGCCAGCACCTCCCCGGGACAGGACTACGAGCAGTACTTC	CASTSPGQDYEQYF
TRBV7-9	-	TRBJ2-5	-	TGTGCCAGCAGCTTTTTGGGGCCCCAAGAGACCCAGTACTTC	CASSFLGPQETQYF
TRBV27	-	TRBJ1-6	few	TGTGCCAGCAGTTTATCCGAGGGTTCACCCCTCCACTTT	CASSLSEGSPLHF
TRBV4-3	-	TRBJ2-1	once	TGCGCCAGCAGCCAAGAAAGGACCCTTGGGGTCTATGAGCAGTTCTTC	CASSQERTLGVYEQFF
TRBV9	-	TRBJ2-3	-	TGTGCCAGCAGCGTATGGTTGGCGGGCGGCACAGATACGCAGTATTTT	CASSVWLAGGTDTQYF
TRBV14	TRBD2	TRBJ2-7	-	TGTGCCAGCAGCCCCTCTGGACTAGCGGCATCCTACGAGCAGTACTTC	CASSPSGLAASYEQYF